The next 13 T cell receptor beta chains were all read from a single sample in a study of blood T cell repertoires in COVID-19. TCRdb's table, derived via immunoSEQ multiplex PCR, lists solely in-frame clones and lacks some. The sample has more than 250,000 clones, more than 75% seen once; the top ten hold roughly 10%. Sequenced material: PBMCs or T cells enriched from blood (not recorded which). Every receptor here comes from a woman aged 18-29 years who had recovered from COVID-19.

The count of this clone is one. The J gene is TRBJ1-4, the V gene TRBV4-1; D is unclear. Trimming removed 1 base from V and 5 bases from J, with 5 bases in between. The CDR3 loop spans 13 amino acids. Germline CDR1 and CDR2: MGHRA and YSYEKL. This chain's CDR3 is CASSQAGNEKLFF. The CDR3 DNA reads TGCGCCAGCAGCCAAGCGGGGAATGAAAAACTGTTTTTT.

The chain has TRBV3-1 (or the pseudogene TRBV3-2) and TRBJ2-1; D perhaps matches TRBD2 (6 bases). V dropped 4 bases and J dropped 9 bases, with 13 bases sitting between them. The CDR3 runs to 13 residues. Germline-derived CDR1 and CDR2 are LGHDT and YNNKEL (reference sequence). This CDR3 reads CASSLGLTGEQFF. CDR3 in DNA: TGTGCCAGCAGCCTAGGACTAACGGGTGAGCAGTTCTTC.

The chain uses TRBV10-1 and TRBJ2-2; the match to TRBD1 covers 7 bases. V shed 3 bases, J shed 3 bases, and the junction held 4 bases outside the gene matches. The CDR3 consists of 15 residues. The V gene's germline CDR1 is WNHNN and CDR2 SYGVQD (reference sequence). The CDR3 is CASSDGGQDTGELFF. In DNA form, the CDR3 reads TGCGCCAGCAGTGACGGTGGACAGGACACCGGGGAGCTGTTTTTT.

This clone has a single count. The rearrangement joins TRBV29-1 to TRBJ1-2; D not resolved. Trimming pared 3 bases from V and 9 bases from J, leaving 14 bases between. The V gene's germline CDR1 is SQVTM and CDR2 ANQGSEA. This CDR3 spans 12 amino acids. The CDR3 protein is CSVDTALGSYTF. The DNA of the CDR3 is TGCAGCGTTGACACAGCTCTCGGTAGCTACACCTTC.

In this sample, this clone turned up once. The CDR3: CASSDERGQDTEAFF. The DNA for the CDR3 is TGCGCCAGCAGTGACGAAAGGGGGCAAGACACTGAAGCTTTCTTT. This chain connects TRBV10-1 to TRBJ1-1; 7 bases align to TRBD1. The CDR3 runs to 15 residues. The V and J ends lost 3 bases and 3 bases, in that order; junction bases with no gene match: 7. Germline V gene lookup returns CDR1 WNHNN and CDR2 SYGVQD (reference sequence).

This chain connects TRBV28 to TRBJ1-6; 8 bases are a match to TRBD1. The CDR3 length is 17 residues. Germline values: CDR1 MDHEN, CDR2 SYDVKM. V lost 11 bases to trimming and J lost 9 bases; unmatched junction nucleotides: 21. In nucleotides, the CDR3 is TGTGCCTCGACACGGACAGGGTATGGAAGAGGATCTTCACCCCTCCACTTT. The encoded protein is CASTRTGYGRGSSPLHF.

The genes are TRBV7-2 and TRBJ1-1, with TRBD1 as a possible D gene (6 bases). The CDR3 covers 14 residues. Trimming stripped 4 bases from V and 3 bases from J, with 12 bases between. Germline V gene data show CDR1 as SGHTA and CDR2 as FQGNSA. Here the CDR3 DNA reads TGTGCCAGCAGCTCCTCATACAGGGACACTGAAGCTTTCTTT. Residues: CASSSSYRDTEAFF.

The chain is built from TRBV27 and TRBJ2-1; TRBD2 is a possible D gene (5 bases). This CDR3 is built from 13 residues. In germline, CDR1 is MNHEY, CDR2 SMNVEV (reference sequence). Trimming took 5 bases from V and 10 from J, leaving 15 bases between them. The CDR3: CASSILGSREQFF. The CDR3 DNA sequence: TGTGCCAGCAGTATACTAGGATCGAGGGAGCAGTTCTTC.

With respect to this clone: In the same sample, other DNA sequences code for this CDR3. The chain has TRBV2 and TRBJ2-6; no clear D gene. Trimming shortened V by 6 bases and J by 0 bases, and 6 bases separated the two germline ends. Germline V lookup: CDR1 SNHLY, CDR2 FYNNEI. CDR3 length: 14 amino acids. CDR3 DNA: TGTGCCAGCAGCGAACGCTCTGGGGCCAACGTCCTGACTTTC. Translated, it gives CASSERSGANVLTF.

This chain connects TRBV18 to TRBJ1-3, with 10 bases identical to TRBD1. CDR3 size: 14 residues. Germline trimming cut 3 bases from V and 8 bases from J; bases unmatched to any gene: 4. Germline CDR1 KGHSH, CDR2 LQKENI. CDR3 nucleotide sequence: TGTGCCAGCTCACCCCGGGACAGGGGATACACCATATATTTT. As protein: CASSPRDRGYTIYF.

The chain uses TRBV5-1 and TRBJ1-4, with 10 positions matching TRBD1. In germline, CDR1 is SGHRS, CDR2 YFSETQ. V lost 0 bases, J lost 5 bases, and 4 bases stayed unmatched. The CDR3 is made up of 16 amino acids. The CDR3 DNA follows: TGCGCCAGCAGCTTGGAACCGGGACAGGGGAATGAAAAACTGTTTTTT. It codes for CASSLEPGQGNEKLFF.

The chain joins TRBV5-1 to TRBJ1-1, with D unclear. The CDR3 is 13 amino acids. Germline V lookup: CDR1 SGHRS, CDR2 YFSETQ. V lost 3 bases to trimming and J lost 7 bases, with 13 bases between them. The CDR3 DNA reads as TGCGCCAGCAGCTCAAATGAGGGAAATGAAGCTTTCTTT. As protein: CASSSNEGNEAFF.

V and J are TRBV7-3 and TRBJ1-1, with D uncertain. The CDR3 runs 13 residues. Germline CDR1 SGHTA, CDR2 FQGTGA. V was pared by 8 bases and J by 2 bases, with 12 bases between. This chain's CDR3 is CASGIGGNTEAFF. The CDR3 nucleotides read TGTGCCAGCGGTATCGGAGGAAACACTGAAGCTTTCTTT.